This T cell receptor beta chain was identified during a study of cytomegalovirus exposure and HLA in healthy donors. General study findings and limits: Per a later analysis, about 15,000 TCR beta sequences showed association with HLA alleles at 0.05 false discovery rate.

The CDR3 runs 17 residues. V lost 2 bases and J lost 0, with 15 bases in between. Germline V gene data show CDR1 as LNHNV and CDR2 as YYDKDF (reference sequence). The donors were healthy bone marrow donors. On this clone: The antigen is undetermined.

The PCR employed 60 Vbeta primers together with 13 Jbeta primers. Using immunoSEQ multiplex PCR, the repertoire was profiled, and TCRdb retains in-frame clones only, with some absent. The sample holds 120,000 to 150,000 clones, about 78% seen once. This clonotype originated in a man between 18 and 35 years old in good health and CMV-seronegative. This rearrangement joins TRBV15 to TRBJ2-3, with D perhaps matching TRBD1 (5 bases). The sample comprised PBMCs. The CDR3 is CATSRSVRAGSTDTQYF. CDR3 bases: TGTGCCACCAGCAGATCTGTAAGGGCAGGGAGCACAGATACGCAGTATTTT. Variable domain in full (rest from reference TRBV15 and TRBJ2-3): DAMVIQNPRYQVTQFGKPVTLSCSQTLNHNVMYWYQQKSSQAPKLLFHYYDKDFNNEADTPDNFQSRRPNTSFCFLDIRSPGLGDTAMYLCATSRSVRAGSTDTQYFGPGTRLTVL.